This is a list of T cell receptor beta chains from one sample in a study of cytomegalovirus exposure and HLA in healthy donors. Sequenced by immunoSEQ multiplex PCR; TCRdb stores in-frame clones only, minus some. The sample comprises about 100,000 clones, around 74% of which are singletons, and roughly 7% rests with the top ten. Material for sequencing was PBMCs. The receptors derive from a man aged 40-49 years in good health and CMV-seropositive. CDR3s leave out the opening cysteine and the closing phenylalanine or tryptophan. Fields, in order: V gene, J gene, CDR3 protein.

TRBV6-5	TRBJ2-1	ASRINALRNEQF
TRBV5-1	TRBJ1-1	ASSLAGEGDRTEAF
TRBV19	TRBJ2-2	ASSTPGQMNTGELF
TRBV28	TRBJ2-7	ASSWAGSYEQY
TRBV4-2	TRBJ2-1	ASSQDLSQRGYNEQF
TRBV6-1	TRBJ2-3	ASSVGQRDTDTQY
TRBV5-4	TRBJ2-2	ASSPPGTSGGGTGELF
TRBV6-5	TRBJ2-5	ASRDTGRETQY
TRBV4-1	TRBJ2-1	ASSQGRGSGGRSYNEQF
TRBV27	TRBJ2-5	ASSWAGGKETQY
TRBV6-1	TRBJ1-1	ASSDPWTGRTEAF
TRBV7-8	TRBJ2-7	ASSPRQGNGQYEQY
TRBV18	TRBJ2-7	ASSPSREGFPSYEQY
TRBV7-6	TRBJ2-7	ASSLGPSGSIYEQY
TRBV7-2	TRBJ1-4	ASSLRGEKLF
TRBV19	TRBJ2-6	ASSGDRSSGANVLT
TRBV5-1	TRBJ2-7	ASSLGGSGGNSYEQY
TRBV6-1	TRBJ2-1	ASSEVGGPYNEQF
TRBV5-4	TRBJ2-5	ASSLGLAGAELETQY
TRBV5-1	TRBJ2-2	ASSLVGTSGSRSLPGELF
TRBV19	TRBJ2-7	ASSIAERGGAYEQY
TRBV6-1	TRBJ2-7	ASSATGTAYEQY
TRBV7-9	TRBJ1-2	ASSLEGGAKNYGYT
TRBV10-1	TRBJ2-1	ASSEALAGDDNEQF
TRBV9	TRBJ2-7	ASSVGQGGGYEQY
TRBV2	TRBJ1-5	ASSDQGAGSNQPQH
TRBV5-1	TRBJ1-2	ASSPGLGRDGYT
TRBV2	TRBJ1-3	ASSEGAPGNTIY
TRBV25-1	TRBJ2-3	ASSEANPDRVGFDTQY
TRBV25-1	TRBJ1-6	ASIGDSPLH
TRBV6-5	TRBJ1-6	ASSYVTRDSPLH
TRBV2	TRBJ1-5	ASTPGGLSLNQPQH
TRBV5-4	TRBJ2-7	ASSLGSNLWEQY
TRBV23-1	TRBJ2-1	ASSLPYRGQDGYEQF
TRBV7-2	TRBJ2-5	ASSTGLAVRQQY
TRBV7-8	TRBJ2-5	ASSFYRQAETQY
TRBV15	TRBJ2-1	ATSVGGANEQF
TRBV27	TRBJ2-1	ASTFIGTGLIDEQF
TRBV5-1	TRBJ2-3	ASSRSLAGTSDTQY
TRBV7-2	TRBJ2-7	ASTPSPFYEQY
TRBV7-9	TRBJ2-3	ASSLASGRADTQY
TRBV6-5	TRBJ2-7	ASSFNRVGDEQY
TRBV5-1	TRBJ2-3	ASSLVVGEATDTQY
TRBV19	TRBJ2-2	ASGFQGAGELF
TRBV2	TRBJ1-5	ASSERQGHQPQH
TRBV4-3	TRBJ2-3	ASSQDGFNGLDTQY
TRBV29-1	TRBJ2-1	SVEVGAGGTGEQF
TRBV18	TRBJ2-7	ASSPGGDRYEQY
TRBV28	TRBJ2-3	ASSLPRKSTDTQY
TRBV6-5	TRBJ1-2	ASSSGPNYGYT
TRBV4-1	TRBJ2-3	ASSQDFSGGLPDTQY
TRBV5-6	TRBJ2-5	ASSLIEGRTQY
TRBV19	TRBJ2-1	ASSIVHRGRDNEQF
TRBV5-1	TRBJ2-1	ASSLDSLLAGSEQF